Listed below are T cell receptor beta chains from one sample, sequenced in a study of blood T cells in healthy people across ages. TCRdb processed the 5' RACE reads anew with MiXCR; each CDR3 protein has one entry. Here the sample spans over 700,000 distinct CDR3 sequences, around half being singletons. Sequencing was done on a sample of blood. The receptors were gathered from a man older than 75 in good health. Both conserved end residues are trimmed from each CDR3.

J,V,CDR3
TRBJ2-5,TRBV24-1,ATSSAYQETQY
TRBJ1-2,TRBV13,ASTSARAGSNYGYT
TRBJ2-3,TRBV7-2,ASSLDGTSGRGYAY
TRBJ1-2,TRBV24-1,ATSDGSGGSRSNYGYT
TRBJ2-5,TRBV7-2,ASSATSGGKETQY
TRBJ2-5,TRBV5-1,ASSLGEAVFYEQY
TRBJ2-1,TRBV4-1,ASSHPQEGGGYNEQF
TRBJ1-2,TRBV20-1,SGVGAGYGYT
TRBJ2-5,TRBV28,ASSPNRQPSQETQY
TRBJ2-3,TRBV2,ASTPSRTSGRAGHRYAY
.,TRBV4-2,ASRPSLSYNEQF
TRBJ1-6,TRBV12-3/TRBV12-4,ASSFRGSYNSPLH
TRBJ2-1,TRBV20-1,SARGRSGRVNEQF
TRBJ2-1,TRBV20-1,SARAGLAGYNEQF
TRBJ2-5,TRBV24-1,ATSDGLAKEQY
TRBJ2-5,TRBV6-5,ASSTVTSGSRETQY
.,TRBV18,ASSRPGLAGEETQY
TRBJ2-1,TRBV6-2/TRBV6-3,ASSYSGQGNFYEQF
TRBJ2-6,TRBV12-5,ASGLVLGSNLHLPGANVLT
TRBJ2-3,TRBV28,ASSLGGGLGTDTQY
TRBJ1-2,TRBV27,ASSFEGTDGYT
TRBJ2-5,TRBV7-2,ASSLAGRGEETQY
TRBJ2-3,TRBV29-1,SIARAGADTQY
TRBJ2-5,TRBV19,ATSGSGARETQY
TRBJ1-1,TRBV5-1,ASSGGQGIAEAF
TRBJ2-3,TRBV29-1,SVVGRFGDTQY
TRBJ2-4,TRBV2,ASSPRGGSGGTKTKNIQY
TRBJ1-4,TRBV28,ATGDFGIPATNEKLF
.,TRBV7-9,ASSLKEASSPYEQY